This T cell receptor (beta chain) was obtained from a study of T cell changes during pregnancy in multiple sclerosis. Data came from immunoSEQ multiplex PCR; TCRdb stores just in-frame clones and leaves some out. Altogether 25,000 to 30,000 clones are present, around nine tenths being singletons, with the ten largest covering approximately 5.9%. The CDR3 covers 14 residues. The germline CDR1 and CDR2 sequences are SGHVS and FNYEAQ. V shed 4 bases and J shed 5 bases, with 12 bases lying between them. This specimen was CD8+ T cells from peripheral blood mononuclear cells, taken before pregnancy. The sequence was collected from a female donor with multiple sclerosis, enrolled in a pregnancy study. V is TRBV7-6 and J is TRBJ2-1; weak D call: TRBD2 (6 bases). The CDR3 loop is CASSSLAEHNEQFF. DNA of the CDR3: TGTGCCAGCAGCTCACTAGCAGAACACAATGAGCAGTTCTTC. Full variable domain (remainder filled in from reference TRBV7-6 and TRBJ2-1): GAGVSQSPRYKVTKRGQDVALRCDPISGHVSLYWYRQALGQGPEFLTYFNYEAQQDKSGLPNDRFSAERPEGSISTLTIQRTEQRDSAMYRCASSSLAEHNEQFFGPGTRLTVL.